The 14 T cell receptor beta chains below come from one sample, sequenced in a study of blood T cell repertoires in COVID-19. The method was immunoSEQ multiplex PCR; TCRdb's version includes in-frame clones alone and lacks a portion of them. This sample carries approximately 250,000 clones, nearly 85% of them seen once, and the ten largest clones take 8.6%. The specimen sequenced was peripheral blood. Receptors were obtained from a human donor in a cohort sampled during active COVID-19.

The rearrangement uses TRBV5-5 and TRBJ1-5; no clear D gene. V was clipped by 0 bases and J by 6 bases, with 10 bases between them. The CDR3 is made up of 14 amino acids. In germline, CDR1 is SGHKS, CDR2 YYEKEE (reference sequence). CDR3 residues: CASSLAREGQPQHF. The CDR3 bases are TGTGCCAGCAGCTTGGCAAGGGAGGGTCAGCCCCAGCATTTT.

The rearrangement joins TRBV9 to TRBJ2-5; D not certain. This CDR3 spans 17 amino acids. In germline, CDR1 is SGDLS, CDR2 YYNGEE. Trimming removed 0 bases from V and 0 bases from J, with 15 bases in between. CDR3 in amino acids: CASSVAGQIKNQETQYF. The CDR3 DNA reads TGTGCCAGCAGCGTAGCTGGGCAAATCAAGAACCAAGAGACCCAGTACTTC.

This clone has a single count. This rearrangement joins TRBV27 to TRBJ2-1; 13 bases map to TRBD2. This CDR3 region has 15 residues. Per germline, CDR1 MNHEY and CDR2 SMNVEV (reference sequence). Trimming removed 0 bases from V and 7 bases from J; junction bases left unmatched: 0. The CDR3 is CASSLSGLAGNEQFF. CDR3 DNA sequence: TGTGCCAGCAGTTTATCGGGACTAGCGGGGAATGAGCAGTTCTTC.

The J gene is TRBJ2-7, the V gene TRBV5-5; 9 nucleotides match TRBD1. This CDR3 region has 16 residues. Trimming took 4 bases from V and 3 from J; bases not matched to a gene: 11. Germline V gene lookup returns CDR1 SGHKS and CDR2 YYEKEE (reference sequence). In nucleotides, the CDR3 is TGTGCCAGCAGCCAACAACCGGACAGGGGTCACTACGAGCAGTACTTC. Protein product: CASSQQPDRGHYEQYF.

The chain carries TRBV3-1 (or the pseudogene TRBV3-2) and TRBJ2-7; D remains ambiguous. Germline assignment: CDR1 LGHDT and CDR2 YNNKEL (reference sequence). Trimming removed 4 bases at V and 2 bases at J, with 6 bases between. The CDR3 has 12 amino acids. In DNA form, the CDR3 reads TGTGCCAGCAGCCTCCGTCCCTACGAGCAGTACTTC. It encodes CASSLRPYEQYF.

The table lists this clone with a count of one. The chain carries TRBV20-1 and TRBJ2-7; 8 nucleotides align to TRBD2. CDR3 length: 14 residues. The ends lost 3 bases at V and 2 bases at J; junction bases unmatched: 6. Germline lookup yields CDR1 DFQATT and CDR2 SNEGSKA (reference sequence). CDR3 nucleotides: TGCAGTGCTAGTATACTAGCGGTAACCTACGAGCAGTACTTC. This codes for CSASILAVTYEQYF.

The chain employs TRBV18 and TRBJ2-7; 10 bases line up with TRBD2. The germline V gene has CDR1 KGHSH and CDR2 LQKENI. This CDR3 comprises 17 residues. Unmatched junction bases numbered 14, after V lost 4 bases and J lost 5 bases. The CDR3 DNA is TGTGCCAGCTCACGCCGGACTAGCGGAGGGCTCGGGGACGAGCAGTACTTC. Its translation is CASSRRTSGGLGDEQYF. The variable domain in full, completed from reference TRBV18 and TRBJ2-7, reads NAGVMQNPRHLVRRRGQEARLRCSPMKGHSHVYWYRQLPEEGLKFMVYLQKENIIDESGMPKERFSAEFPKEGPSILRIQQVVRGDSAAYFCASSRRTSGGLGDEQYFGPGTRLTVT.

The rearrangement joins TRBV5-1 to TRBJ1-4; perhaps TRBD1 as D (5 bases). V was cut by 0 bases and J by 8 bases, with 11 bases left in between. Per the germline V gene, CDR1 is SGHRS and CDR2 is YFSETQ. The CDR3 extends over 14 amino acids. The CDR3 sequence: CASSLEPGEEKLFF. The CDR3 DNA follows: TGCGCCAGCAGCTTGGAACCGGGGGAAGAAAAACTGTTTTTT.

The CDR3 loop is CASSLDRDRTYEQYF. The CDR3 coding sequence is TGTGCCAGCAGCTTAGATAGGGACAGAACTTACGAGCAGTACTTC. The rearrangement joins TRBV11-2 to TRBJ2-7, with 7 bases fitting TRBD1. V dropped 0 bases and J dropped 4; count of bases not matched to a gene: 6. Per germline, CDR1 SGHAT and CDR2 FQNNGV. The CDR3 is 15 amino acids. Variable domain in full (rest from reference TRBV11-2 and TRBJ2-7): EAGVAQSPRYKIIEKRQSVAFWCNPISGHATLYWYQQILGQGPKLLIQFQNNGVVDDSQLPKDRFSAERLKGVDSTLKIQPAKLEDSAVYLCASSLDRDRTYEQYFGPGTRLTVT.

For the CDR3, the DNA is TGCGCCAGCAGCCATCCCAGCTACGAGCAGTACTTC. Residues: CASSHPSYEQYF. The chain is built from TRBV4-3 and TRBJ2-7; the D is unclear. This CDR3 spans 12 amino acids. V was shortened by 3 bases and J by 3 bases, with 6 bases between the two germline ends. Per germline, CDR1 LGHNA and CDR2 YSLEER.

The chain employs TRBV7-9 and TRBJ1-4, with TRBD1 matching over 7 bases. V dropped 4 bases and J dropped 4; count of bases not matched to a gene: 6. This CDR3 has 15 residues. Germline V gene sequence: CDR1 SEHNR, CDR2 FQNEAQ (reference sequence). The CDR3 spells CASSSGQKNNEKLFF. The CDR3 nucleotides are TGTGCCAGCAGCTCGGGACAGAAGAATAATGAAAAACTGTTTTTT.

J is TRBJ1-1 and V is TRBV28; 11 nucleotides line up with TRBD1. This CDR3 has 16 residues. Per the germline V gene, CDR1 is MDHEN and CDR2 is SYDVKM. J gave up 8 bases and V 6 bases, and 14 bases lay outside the gene matches. CDR3 nucleotide sequence: TGTGCCAGCAGGGGACAGGGGGGTGGAAGGGTGTCGGAAGCTTTCTTT. The encoded protein is CASRGQGGGRVSEAFF.

This clone was counted once. This sequence joins TRBV28 and TRBJ2-7; 12 bases fit TRBD2. The CDR3 runs to 16 residues. V was pared by 3 bases and J by 2 bases, with 5 bases of the junction left unmatched. Germline-derived CDR1 and CDR2 are MDHEN and SYDVKM. Here the CDR3 DNA reads TGTGCCAGCAGTTTGGGACTAGCGGGCCAAACCTACGAGCAGTACTTC. Amino acid sequence: CASSLGLAGQTYEQYF.

The chain employs TRBV19 and TRBJ1-1, with a possible D match to TRBD1 (6 bases). The germline V gene encodes CDR1 LNHDA and CDR2 SQIVND (reference sequence). V lost 1 base, J lost 0 bases, and 9 bases lay in between. The CDR3 loop spans 15 amino acids. The CDR3 nucleotides read TGTGCCAGTAGTATAGGGGACACAGTGAACACTGAAGCTTTCTTT. Translation: CASSIGDTVNTEAFF.